Sequencing of this TCR beta chain was carried out in a study of blood T cell repertoires in COVID-19. Study summary: PBMCs, B-cell-depleted T cells, or T cells were the source of the cDNA or gDNA that made up the material.

Germline assignment: CDR1 LNHDA and CDR2 SQIVND (reference sequence). The ends lost 6 bases at V and 13 bases at J; junction bases unmatched: 8. The CDR3 sequence is 14 residues long. This clone was counted once. Profiling relied on immunoSEQ multiplex PCR, and the TCRdb table lists in-frame clones only, not all of them. The sample holds 100,000 to 150,000 clones, about 88% seen once. The sequenced sample was peripheral blood. V is TRBV19 and J is TRBJ2-1; 14 nucleotides align to TRBD2. This receptor was identified in a woman aged 80 or over with acute or convalescent COVID-19. Here the CDR3 reads CASSPGLAGVLQFF. The CDR3 nucleotides read TGTGCCAGTAGCCCGGGACTAGCGGGAGTATTACAGTTCTTC. Drawing the rest from reference TRBV19 and TRBJ2-1, the complete variable domain is DGGITQSPKYLFRKEGQNVTLSCEQNLNHDAMYWYRQDPGQGLRLIYYSQIVNDFQKGDIAEGYSVSREKKESFPLTVTSAQKNPTAFYLCASSPGLAGVLQFFGPGTRLTVL.